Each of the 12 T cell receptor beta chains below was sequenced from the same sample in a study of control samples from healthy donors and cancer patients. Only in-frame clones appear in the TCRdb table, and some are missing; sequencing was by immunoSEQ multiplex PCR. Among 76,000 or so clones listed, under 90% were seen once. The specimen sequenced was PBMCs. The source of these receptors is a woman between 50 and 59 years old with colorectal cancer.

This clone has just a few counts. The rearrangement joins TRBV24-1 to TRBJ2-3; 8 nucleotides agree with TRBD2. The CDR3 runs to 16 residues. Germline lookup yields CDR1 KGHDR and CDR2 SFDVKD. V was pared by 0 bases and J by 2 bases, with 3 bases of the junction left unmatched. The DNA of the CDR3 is TGTGCCACCAGTGATTTGCAGCGGGGGTCCACAGATACGCAGTATTTT. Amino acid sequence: CATSDLQRGSTDTQYF.

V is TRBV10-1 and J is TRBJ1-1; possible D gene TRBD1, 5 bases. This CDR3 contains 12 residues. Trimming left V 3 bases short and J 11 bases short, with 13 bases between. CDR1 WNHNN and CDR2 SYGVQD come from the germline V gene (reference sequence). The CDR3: CASSDQGSDAFF. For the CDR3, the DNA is TGCGCCAGCAGTGACCAGGGCTCCGATGCTTTCTTT.

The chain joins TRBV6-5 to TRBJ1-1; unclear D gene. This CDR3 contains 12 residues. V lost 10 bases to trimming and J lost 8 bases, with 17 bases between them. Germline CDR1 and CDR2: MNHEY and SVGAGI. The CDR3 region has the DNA TGTGCCACCCGCAAAGGCTCCAACGAAGCTTTCTTT. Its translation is CATRKGSNEAFF.

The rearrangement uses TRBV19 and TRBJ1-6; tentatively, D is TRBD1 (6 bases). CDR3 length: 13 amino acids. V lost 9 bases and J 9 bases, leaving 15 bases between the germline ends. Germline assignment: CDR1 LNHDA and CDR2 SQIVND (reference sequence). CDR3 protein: CASRGGDGSPLHF. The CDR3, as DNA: TGTGCCAGCCGAGGGGGGGATGGTTCACCCCTCCACTTT.

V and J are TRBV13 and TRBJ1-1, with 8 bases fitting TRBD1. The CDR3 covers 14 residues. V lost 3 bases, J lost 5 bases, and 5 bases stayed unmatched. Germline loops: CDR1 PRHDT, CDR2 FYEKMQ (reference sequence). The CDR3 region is CASSFTGGLTEAFF. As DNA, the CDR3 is TGTGCCAGCAGCTTCACAGGGGGTTTAACTGAAGCTTTCTTT.

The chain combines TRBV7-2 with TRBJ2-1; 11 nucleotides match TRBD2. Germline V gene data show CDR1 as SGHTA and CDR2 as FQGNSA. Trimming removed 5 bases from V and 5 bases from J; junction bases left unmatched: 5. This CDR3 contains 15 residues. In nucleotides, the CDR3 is TGTGCCAGCAGCCCGGGACTAGCGGACCACAATGAGCAGTTCTTC. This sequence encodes CASSPGLADHNEQFF.

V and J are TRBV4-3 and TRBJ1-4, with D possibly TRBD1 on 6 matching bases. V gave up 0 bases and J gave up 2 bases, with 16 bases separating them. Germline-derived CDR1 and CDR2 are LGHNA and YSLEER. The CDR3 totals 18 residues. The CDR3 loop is CASSQDTPTGITNEKLFF. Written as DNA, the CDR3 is TGCGCCAGCAGCCAAGATACACCTACAGGGATCACTAATGAAAAACTGTTTTTT.

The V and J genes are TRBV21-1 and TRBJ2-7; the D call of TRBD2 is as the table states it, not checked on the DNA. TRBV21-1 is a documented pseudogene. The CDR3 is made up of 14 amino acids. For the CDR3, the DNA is TGTGCCAGCAGCAAAAAAGACGAGGGCTACGAGCAGTACGTC. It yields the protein CASSKKDEGYEQYV.

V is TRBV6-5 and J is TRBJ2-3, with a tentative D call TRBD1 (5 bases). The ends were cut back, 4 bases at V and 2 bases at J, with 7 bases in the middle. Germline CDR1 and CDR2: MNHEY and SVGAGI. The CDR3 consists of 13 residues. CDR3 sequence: CASSSRATDTQYF. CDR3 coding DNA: TGTGCCAGCAGTTCCAGGGCCACAGATACGCAGTATTTT.

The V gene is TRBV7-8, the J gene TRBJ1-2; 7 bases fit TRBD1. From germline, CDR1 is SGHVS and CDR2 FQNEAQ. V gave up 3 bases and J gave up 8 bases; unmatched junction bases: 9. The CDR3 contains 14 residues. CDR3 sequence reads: CASSFSGGAEGYTF. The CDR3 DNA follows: TGTGCCAGCAGCTTTTCAGGGGGGGCGGAGGGCTACACCTTC. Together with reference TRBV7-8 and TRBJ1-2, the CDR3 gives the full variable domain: GAGVSQSPRYKVAKRGQDVALRCDPISGHVSLFWYQQALGQGPEFLTYFQNEAQLDKSGLPSDRFFAERPEGSVSTLKIQRTQQEDSAVYLCASSFSGGAEGYTFGSGTRLTVV.

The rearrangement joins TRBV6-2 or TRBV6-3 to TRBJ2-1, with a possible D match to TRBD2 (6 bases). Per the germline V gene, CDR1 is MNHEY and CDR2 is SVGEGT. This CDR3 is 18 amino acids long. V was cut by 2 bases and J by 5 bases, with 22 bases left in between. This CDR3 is CASSYGAVRERGHNEQFF. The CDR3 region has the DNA TGTGCCAGCAGTTACGGGGCCGTCCGGGAGAGGGGACACAATGAGCAGTTCTTC.

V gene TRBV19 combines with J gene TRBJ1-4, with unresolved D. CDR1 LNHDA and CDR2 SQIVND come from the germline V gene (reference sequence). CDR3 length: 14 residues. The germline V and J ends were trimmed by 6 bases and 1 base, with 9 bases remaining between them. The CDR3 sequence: CASSQTVTNEKLFF. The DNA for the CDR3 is TGTGCCAGTAGCCAGACCGTAACTAATGAAAAACTGTTTTTT. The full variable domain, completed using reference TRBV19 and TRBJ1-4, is DGGITQSPKYLFRKEGQNVTLSCEQNLNHDAMYWYRQDPGQGLRLIYYSQIVNDFQKGDIAEGYSVSREKKESFPLTVTSAQKNPTAFYLCASSQTVTNEKLFFGSGTQLSVL.